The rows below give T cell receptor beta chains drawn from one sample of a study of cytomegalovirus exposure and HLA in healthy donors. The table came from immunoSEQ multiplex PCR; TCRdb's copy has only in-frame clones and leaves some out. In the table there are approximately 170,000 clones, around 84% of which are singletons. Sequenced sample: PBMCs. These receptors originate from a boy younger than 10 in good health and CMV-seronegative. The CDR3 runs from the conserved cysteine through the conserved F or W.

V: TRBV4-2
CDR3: CASSQDRQGGYEQYF

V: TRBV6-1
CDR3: CASSPDQRPHGYTF

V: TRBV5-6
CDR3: CASSRNRGNEQFF

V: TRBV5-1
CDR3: CASSLGPGTSGYEQYF

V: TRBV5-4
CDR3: CASSPRGRGGSTEAFF

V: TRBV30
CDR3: CAWSDLGKNTGELFF

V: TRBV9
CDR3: CASGSTSGIVDEQFF

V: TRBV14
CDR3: CASSQLGLAGVNEQFF

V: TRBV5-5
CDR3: CASSSSLRSTEAFF

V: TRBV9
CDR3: CASSVARDEQFF

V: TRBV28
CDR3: CASSLAGGGWTGELFF

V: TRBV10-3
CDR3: CAISDTDREGSPLHF

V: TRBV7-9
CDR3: CASTTGQGFTSPLHF

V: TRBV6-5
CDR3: CASSYVQGGGKTQYF

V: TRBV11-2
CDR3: CASGSTGRNEKLFF

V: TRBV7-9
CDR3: CASSSGLAGGSTDTQYF

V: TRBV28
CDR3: CASSFQGELPNTIYF

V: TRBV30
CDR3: CAWSRARRNTEAFF

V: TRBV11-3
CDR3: CASSLAHGYGYTF

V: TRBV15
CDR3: CATSRLFDGLTEAFF

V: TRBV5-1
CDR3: CASSSQLDRDGHTEAFF

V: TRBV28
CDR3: CASSPGTTNQPQHF

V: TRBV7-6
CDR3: CASSSQRVWTDTQYF

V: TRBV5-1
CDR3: CASSLQGAGELFF

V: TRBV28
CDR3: CASSSSGSGNTIYF

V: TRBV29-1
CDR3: CSVEDRVGLAPYEQYF

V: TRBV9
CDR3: CASSVNPAGGEDTQYF

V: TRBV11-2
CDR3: CASSFWQGGGNEKLFF

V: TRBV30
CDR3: CAWSFKTSGQGNEQFF

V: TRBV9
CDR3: CASSVATGVHGYTF

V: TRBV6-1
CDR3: CASSELTTGIYGYTF

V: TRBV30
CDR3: CAWSVKADYNEQFF

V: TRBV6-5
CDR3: CASRELAGPKNTQYF

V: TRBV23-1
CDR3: CASSPHSPATGGDQPQHF

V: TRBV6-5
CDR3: CASSYSGGLSGNTIYF

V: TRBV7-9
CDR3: CASSFGTAYEQYF

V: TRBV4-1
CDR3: CASSDQGRAFF

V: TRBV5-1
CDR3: CASSLQGSGGASNIQYF

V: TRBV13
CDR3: CASSLTGARPYEQYF

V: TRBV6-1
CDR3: CASTRGASGADTQYF